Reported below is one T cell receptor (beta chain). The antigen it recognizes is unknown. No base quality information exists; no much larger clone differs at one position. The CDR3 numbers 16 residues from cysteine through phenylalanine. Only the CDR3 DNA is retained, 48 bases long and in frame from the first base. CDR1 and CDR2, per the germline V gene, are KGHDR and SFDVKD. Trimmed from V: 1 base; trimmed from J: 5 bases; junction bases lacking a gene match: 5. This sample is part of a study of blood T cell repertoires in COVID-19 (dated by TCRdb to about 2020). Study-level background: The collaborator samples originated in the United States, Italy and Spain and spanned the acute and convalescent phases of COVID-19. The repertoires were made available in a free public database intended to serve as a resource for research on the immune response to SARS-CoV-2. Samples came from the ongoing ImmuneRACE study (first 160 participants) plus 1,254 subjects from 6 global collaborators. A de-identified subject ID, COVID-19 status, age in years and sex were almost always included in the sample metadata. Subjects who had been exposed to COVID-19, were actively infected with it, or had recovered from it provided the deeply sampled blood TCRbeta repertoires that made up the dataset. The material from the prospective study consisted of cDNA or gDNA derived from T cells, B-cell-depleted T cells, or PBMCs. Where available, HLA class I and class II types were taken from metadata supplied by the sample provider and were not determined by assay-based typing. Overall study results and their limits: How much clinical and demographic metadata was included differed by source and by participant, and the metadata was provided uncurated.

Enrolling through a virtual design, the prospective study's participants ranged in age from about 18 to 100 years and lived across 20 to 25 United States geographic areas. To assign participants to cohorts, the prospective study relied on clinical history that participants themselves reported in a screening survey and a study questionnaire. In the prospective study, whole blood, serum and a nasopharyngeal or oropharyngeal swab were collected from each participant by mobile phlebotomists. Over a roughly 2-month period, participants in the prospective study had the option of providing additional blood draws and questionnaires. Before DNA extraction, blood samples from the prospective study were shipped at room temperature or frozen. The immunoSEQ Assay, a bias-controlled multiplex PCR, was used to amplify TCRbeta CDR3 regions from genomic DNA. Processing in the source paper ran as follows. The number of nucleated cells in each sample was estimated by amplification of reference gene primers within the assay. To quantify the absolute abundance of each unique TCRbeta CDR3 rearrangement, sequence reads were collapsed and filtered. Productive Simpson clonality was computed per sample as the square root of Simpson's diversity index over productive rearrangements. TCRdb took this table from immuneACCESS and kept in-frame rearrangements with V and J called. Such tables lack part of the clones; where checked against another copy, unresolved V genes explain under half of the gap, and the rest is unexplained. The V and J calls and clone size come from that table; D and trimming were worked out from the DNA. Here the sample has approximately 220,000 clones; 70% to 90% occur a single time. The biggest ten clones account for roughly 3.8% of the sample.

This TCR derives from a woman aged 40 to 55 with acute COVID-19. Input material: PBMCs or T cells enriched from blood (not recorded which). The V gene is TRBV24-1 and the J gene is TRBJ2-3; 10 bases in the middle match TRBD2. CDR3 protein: CATSDLAGGTGDTQYF. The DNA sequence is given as TGTGCCACCAGTGATTTAGCGGGAGGGACAGGAGATACGCAGTATTTT.